The next 7 T cell receptor beta chains were all read from a single sample in a study of blood T cells in healthy people across ages. Primers used in a second PCR of about 7 to 12 cycles were a sample-barcoded 5' primer and a J-beta primer mix. TCRdb reprocessed the 5' RACE reads via MiXCR and lists one record per CDR3 protein. This sample has around 1,000,000 distinct CDR3 sequences, with less than 45% found just once. The sequenced material came from blood. These receptor sequences come from a young man in good health.

This clonotype was detected a few times. The chain recombines TRBV7-2 with TRBJ2-3, with TRBD2 identical over 9 bases. This CDR3 region has 14 residues. CDR1 and CDR2 from the germline V gene are SGHTA and FQGNSA. V shed 7 bases and J 1 base; nucleotides not matched to a gene: 3. The CDR3 DNA reads as TGTGCCAGCAAATTAGCGGGGGGCACAGATACGCAGTATTTT. Translating it yields CASKLAGGTDTQYF.

The chain is built from TRBV5-1 and TRBJ1-1, with a weak D call TRBD1 (6 bases). CDR1 and CDR2 from the germline V gene are SGHRS and YFSETQ. The CDR3 contains 13 residues. Trimming removed 5 bases at V and 2 bases at J, with 10 bases between. CDR3 sequence: CASRTGTNTEAFF. The CDR3 nucleotides are TGCGCCAGCAGGACAGGTACCAACACTGAAGCTTTCTTT. The full variable domain, completed using reference TRBV5-1 and TRBJ1-1, is KAGVTQTPRYLIKTRGQQVTLSCSPISGHRSVSWYQQTPGQGLQFLFEYFSETQRNKGNFPGRFSGRQFSNSRSEMNVSTLELGDSALYLCASRTGTNTEAFFGQGTRLTVV.

The chain recombines TRBV29-1 with TRBJ2-3, with D possibly being TRBD2 (6 bases). CDR3 length: 14 amino acids. Germline V gives CDR1 SQVTM, CDR2 ANQGSEA. The V end lost 6 bases, the J end lost 1 base, and 14 bases lay between the germline ends. CDR3 region: CSVAEGLGTDTQYF. The CDR3 DNA sequence: TGCAGCGTGGCGGAGGGACTTGGCACAGATACGCAGTATTTT.

This chain joins TRBV29-1 and TRBJ2-5, with D unclear. The CDR3 totals 15 residues. The V end was cut by 7 bases, the J end by 2 bases, with 20 bases between. CDR1 and CDR2 (germline): SQVTM, ANQGSEA. CDR3 amino acids: CSATTHTIGQETQYF. Here the CDR3 DNA reads TGCAGCGCAACAACACACACGATAGGACAAGAGACCCAGTACTTC.

V and J are TRBV4-3 and TRBJ1-3, with TRBD1 as a possible D gene (6 bases). The CDR3 consists of 17 residues. The germline gives CDR1 LGHNA, CDR2 YSLEER. Trimming cost V 0 bases and J 8 bases, with 20 bases left between them. CDR3 nucleotides: TGCGCCAGCAGCCAAGATCTTCGGGGGCCCGCCCGTGACACCATATATTTT. As protein: CASSQDLRGPARDTIYF.

The chain joins TRBV9 to TRBJ2-1; D is uncertain. TRBJ2-7 explains the end of the DNA better; the J call may be wrong. This CDR3 contains 14 residues. The germline V gene encodes CDR1 SGDLS and CDR2 YYNGEE. CDR3 coding DNA: TGTGCCAGCAGCGCCGGTGGCTCCTACAATGAGCAGTACTTC. Residues: CASSAGGSYNEQYF.

The chain carries TRBV11-1 and TRBJ2-5, with TRBD1 as a possible D gene (6 bases). Germline lookup yields CDR1 SGHAT and CDR2 FQDESV (reference sequence). Trimming removed 4 bases at V and 13 bases at J, with 13 bases between. The CDR3 extends over 11 amino acids. The CDR3 here is CASSSQGIPYF. CDR3 nucleotides: TGTGCCAGCAGCTCCCAGGGGATCCCGTACTTC.